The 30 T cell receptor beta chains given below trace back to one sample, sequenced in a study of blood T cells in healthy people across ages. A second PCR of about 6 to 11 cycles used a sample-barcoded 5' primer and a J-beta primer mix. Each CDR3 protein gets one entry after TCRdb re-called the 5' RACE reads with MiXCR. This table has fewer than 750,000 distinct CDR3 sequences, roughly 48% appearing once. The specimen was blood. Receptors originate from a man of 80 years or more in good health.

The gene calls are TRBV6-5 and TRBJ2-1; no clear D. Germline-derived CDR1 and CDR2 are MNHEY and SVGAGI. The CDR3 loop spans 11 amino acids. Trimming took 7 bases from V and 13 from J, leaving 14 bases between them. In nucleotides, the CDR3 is TGTGCCAGCACCTCGTATGAGACCCAGTTCTTC. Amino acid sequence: CASTSYETQFF.

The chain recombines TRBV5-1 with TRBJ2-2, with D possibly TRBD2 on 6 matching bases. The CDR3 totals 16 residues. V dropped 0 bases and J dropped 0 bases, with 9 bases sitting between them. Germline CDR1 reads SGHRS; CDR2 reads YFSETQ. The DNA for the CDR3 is TGCGCCAGCAGCTTGGAGGGGACTCCGAACACCGGGGAGCTGTTTTTT. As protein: CASSLEGTPNTGELFF. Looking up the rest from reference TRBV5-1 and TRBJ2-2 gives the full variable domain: KAGVTQTPRYLIKTRGQQVTLSCSPISGHRSVSWYQQTPGQGLQFLFEYFSETQRNKGNFPGRFSGRQFSNSRSEMNVSTLELGDSALYLCASSLEGTPNTGELFFGEGSRLTVL.

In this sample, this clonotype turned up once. The DNA for the CDR3 is TGTGCCATCAGTGAGTCGATCTCCCTGGCGCAAGAGACCCAGTACTTC. As protein: CAISESISLAQETQYF. This chain joins TRBV10-3 and TRBJ2-7; the D is unclear. The DNA end is more similar to TRBJ2-5, so the J call may be wrong. Germline lookup yields CDR1 ENHRY and CDR2 SYGVKD. The CDR3 is 16 residues long.

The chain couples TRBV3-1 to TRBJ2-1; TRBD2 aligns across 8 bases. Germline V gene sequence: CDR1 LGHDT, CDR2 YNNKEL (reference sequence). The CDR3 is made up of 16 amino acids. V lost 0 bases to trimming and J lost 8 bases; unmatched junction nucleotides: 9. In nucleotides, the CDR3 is TGTGCCAGCAGCCAAGAACCGGGAGGGCCGTTGGATGAGCAGTTCTTC. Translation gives CASSQEPGGPLDEQFF.

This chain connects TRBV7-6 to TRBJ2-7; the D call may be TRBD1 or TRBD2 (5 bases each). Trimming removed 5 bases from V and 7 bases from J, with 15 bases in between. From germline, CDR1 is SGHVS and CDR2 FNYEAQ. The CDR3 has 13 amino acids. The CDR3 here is CASSRSREGEQYF. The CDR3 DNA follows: TGTGCCAGCAGCCGGTCTCGCGAGGGGGAGCAGTACTTC.

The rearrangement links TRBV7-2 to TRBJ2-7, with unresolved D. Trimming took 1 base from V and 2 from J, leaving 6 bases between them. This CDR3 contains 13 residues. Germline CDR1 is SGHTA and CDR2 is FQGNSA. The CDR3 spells CASSLERAYEQYF. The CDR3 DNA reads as TGTGCCAGCAGCTTAGAACGAGCCTACGAGCAGTACTTC.

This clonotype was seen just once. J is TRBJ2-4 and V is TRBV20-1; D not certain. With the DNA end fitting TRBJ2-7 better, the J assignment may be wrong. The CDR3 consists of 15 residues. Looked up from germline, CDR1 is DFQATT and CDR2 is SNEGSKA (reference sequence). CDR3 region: CSASPPGTYSYEQYF. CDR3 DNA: TGCAGTGCTAGTCCTCCCGGCACCTACTCCTACGAGCAGTACTTC.

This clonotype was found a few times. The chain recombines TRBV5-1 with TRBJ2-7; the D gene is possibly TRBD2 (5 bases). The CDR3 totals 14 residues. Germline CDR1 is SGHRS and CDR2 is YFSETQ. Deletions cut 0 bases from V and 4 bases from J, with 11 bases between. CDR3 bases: TGCGCCAGCAGCTTGGGGACTCTAGGTTACGAGCAGTACTTC. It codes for CASSLGTLGYEQYF.

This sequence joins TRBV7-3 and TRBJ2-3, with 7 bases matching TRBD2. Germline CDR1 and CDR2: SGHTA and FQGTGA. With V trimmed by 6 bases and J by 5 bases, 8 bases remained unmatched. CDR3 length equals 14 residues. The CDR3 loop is CASSRSGTLDTQYF. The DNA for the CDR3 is TGTGCCAGCAGTCGGAGCGGGACCTTAGATACGCAGTATTTT.

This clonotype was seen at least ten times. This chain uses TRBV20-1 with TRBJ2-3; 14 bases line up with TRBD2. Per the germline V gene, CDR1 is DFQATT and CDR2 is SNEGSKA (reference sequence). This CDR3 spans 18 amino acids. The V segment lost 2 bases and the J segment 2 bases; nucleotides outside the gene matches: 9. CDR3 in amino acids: CSARSRTSGRLPTDTQYF. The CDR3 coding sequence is TGCAGTGCTAGATCGAGGACTAGCGGGAGGCTTCCCACAGATACGCAGTATTTT.

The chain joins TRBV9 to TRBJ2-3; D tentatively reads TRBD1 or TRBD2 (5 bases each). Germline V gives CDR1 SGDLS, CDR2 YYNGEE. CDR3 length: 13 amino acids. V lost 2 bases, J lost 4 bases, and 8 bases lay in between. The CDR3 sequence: CASSVGGPDTQYF. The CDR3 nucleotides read TGTGCCAGCAGCGTTGGGGGTCCAGATACGCAGTATTTT.

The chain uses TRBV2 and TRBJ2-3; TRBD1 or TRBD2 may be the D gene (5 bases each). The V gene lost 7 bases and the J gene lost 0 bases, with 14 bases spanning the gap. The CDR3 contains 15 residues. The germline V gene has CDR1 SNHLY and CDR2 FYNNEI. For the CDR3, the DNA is TGTGCCAGCAAGGACTGGGGACGAAGCACAGATACGCAGTATTTT. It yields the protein CASKDWGRSTDTQYF.

The CDR3 here is CSARVLSGSPNNEQFF. CDR3 coding DNA: TGCAGTGCTAGAGTACTAAGCGGGAGTCCTAACAATGAGCAGTTCTTC. The V gene is TRBV20-1, the J gene TRBJ2-1; 8 bases match TRBD2. Germline CDR1 reads DFQATT; CDR2 reads SNEGSKA (reference sequence). The CDR3 is 16 amino acids. V lost 1 base, J lost 5 bases, and 10 bases stayed unmatched.

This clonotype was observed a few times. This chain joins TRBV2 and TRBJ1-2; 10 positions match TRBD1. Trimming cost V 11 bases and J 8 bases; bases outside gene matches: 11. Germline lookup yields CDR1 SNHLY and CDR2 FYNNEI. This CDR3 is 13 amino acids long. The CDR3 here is CAARDRGLYGYTF. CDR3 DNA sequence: TGTGCCGCCCGGGACAGGGGCTTGTACGGCTACACCTTC. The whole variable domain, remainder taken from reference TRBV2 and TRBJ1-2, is EPEVTQTPSHQVTQMGQEVILRCVPISNHLYFYWYRQILGQKVEFLVSFYNNEISEKSEIFDDQFSVERPDGSNFTLKIRSTKLEDSAMYFCAARDRGLYGYTFGSGTRLTVV.

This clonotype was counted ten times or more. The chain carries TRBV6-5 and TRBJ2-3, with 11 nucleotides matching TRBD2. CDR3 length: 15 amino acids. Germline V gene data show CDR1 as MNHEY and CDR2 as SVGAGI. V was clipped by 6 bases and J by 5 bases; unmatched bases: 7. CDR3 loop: CASSPASGGRDTQYF. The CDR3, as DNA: TGTGCCAGCAGCCCTGCTAGCGGGGGGAGAGATACGCAGTATTTT.

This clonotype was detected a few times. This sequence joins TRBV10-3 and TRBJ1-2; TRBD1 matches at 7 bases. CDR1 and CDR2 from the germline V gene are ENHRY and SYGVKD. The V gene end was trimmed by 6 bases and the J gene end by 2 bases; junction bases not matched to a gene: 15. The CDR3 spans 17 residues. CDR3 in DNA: TGTGCCATCAGGGATTCTACAGGGGAATGGGGCAACTATGGCTACACCTTC. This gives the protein CAIRDSTGEWGNYGYTF.

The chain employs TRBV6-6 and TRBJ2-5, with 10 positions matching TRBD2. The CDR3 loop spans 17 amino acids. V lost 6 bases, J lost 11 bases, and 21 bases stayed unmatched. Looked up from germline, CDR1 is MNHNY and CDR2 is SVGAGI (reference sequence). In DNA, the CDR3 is TGTGCCAGCAGCCCCAGACGAGCGGGAGGGCGTAGCAATGAGCAGTACTTC. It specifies CASSPRRAGGRSNEQYF.

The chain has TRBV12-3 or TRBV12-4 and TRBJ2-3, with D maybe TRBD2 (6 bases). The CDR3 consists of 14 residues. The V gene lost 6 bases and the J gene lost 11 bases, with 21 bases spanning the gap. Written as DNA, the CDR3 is TGTGCCAGCAGACTAGCCGGAAACACAGATGTGCAGTATTTT. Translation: CASRLAGNTDVQYF.

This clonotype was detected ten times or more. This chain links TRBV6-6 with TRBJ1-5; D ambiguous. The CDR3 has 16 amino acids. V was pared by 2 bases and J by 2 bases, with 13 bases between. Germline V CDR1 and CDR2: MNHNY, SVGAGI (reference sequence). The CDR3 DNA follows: TGTGCCAGCAGTTACCAGTCAGGAAGGGGCAATCAGCCCCAGCATTTT. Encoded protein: CASSYQSGRGNQPQHF.

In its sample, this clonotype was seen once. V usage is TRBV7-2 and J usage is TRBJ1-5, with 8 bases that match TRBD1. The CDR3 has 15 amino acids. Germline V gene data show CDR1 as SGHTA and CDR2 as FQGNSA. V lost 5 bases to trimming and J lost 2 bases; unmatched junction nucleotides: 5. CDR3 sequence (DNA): TGTGCCAGCAGCATGAACAGGGGGGGCAATCAGCCCCAGCATTTT. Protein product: CASSMNRGGNQPQHF.

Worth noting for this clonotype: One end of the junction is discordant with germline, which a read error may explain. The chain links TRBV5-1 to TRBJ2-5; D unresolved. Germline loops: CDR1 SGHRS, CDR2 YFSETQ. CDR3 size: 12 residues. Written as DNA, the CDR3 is TGCGCCAGCAACTTGACCAGAGAGACCCAGTACTTC. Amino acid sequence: CASNLTRETQYF.

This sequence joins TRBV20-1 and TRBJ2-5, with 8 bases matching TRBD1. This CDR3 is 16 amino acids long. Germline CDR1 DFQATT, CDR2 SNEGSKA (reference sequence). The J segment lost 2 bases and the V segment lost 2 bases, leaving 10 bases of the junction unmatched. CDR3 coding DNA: TGCAGTGCTAGAAAAAGAGGGGACAGGCAGCAAGAGACCCAGTACTTC. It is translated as CSARKRGDRQQETQYF.

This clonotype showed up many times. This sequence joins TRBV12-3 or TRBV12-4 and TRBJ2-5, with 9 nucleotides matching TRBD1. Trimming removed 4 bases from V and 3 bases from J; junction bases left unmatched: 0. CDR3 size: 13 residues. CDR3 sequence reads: CASSWTGEETQYF. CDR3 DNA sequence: TGTGCCAGCAGTTGGACAGGGGAAGAGACCCAGTACTTC.

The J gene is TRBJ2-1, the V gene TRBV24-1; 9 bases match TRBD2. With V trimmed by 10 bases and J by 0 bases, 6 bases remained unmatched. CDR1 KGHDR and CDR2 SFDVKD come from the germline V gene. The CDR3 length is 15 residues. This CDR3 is CATSPSGTSYNEQFF. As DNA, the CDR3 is TGTGCCACTAGCCCTAGCGGGACCTCCTACAATGAGCAGTTCTTC.

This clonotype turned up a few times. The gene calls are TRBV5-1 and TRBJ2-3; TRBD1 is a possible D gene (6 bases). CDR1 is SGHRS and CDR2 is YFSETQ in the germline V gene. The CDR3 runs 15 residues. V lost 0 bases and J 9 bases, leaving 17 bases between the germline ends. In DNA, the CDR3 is TGCGCCAGCAGCTTGGCGTCTCAGGGGAGAGGCACGCAGTATTTT. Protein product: CASSLASQGRGTQYF.

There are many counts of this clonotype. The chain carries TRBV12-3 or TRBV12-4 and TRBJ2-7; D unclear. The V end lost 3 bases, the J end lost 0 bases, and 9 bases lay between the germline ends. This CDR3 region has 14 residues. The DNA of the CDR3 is TGTGCCAGCAGTTTGGGTCCCCACTCCTACGAGCAGTACTTC. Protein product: CASSLGPHSYEQYF.

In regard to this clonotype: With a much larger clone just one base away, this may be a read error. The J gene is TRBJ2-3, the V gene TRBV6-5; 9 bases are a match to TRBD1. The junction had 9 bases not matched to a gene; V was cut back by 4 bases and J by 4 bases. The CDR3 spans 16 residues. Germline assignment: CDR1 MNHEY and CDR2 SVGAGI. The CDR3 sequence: CASSSRDRVRADTQYF. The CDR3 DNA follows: TGTGCCAGCAGTTCTCGGGACAGGGTCCGGGCAGATACGCAGTATTTT.

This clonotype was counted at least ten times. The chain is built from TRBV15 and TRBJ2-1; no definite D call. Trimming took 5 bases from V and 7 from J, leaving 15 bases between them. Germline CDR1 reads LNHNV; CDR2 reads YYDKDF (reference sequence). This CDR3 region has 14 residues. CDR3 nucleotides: TGTGCCACCAGCCCACCGGTGTCCTGGAATGAGCAGTTCTTC. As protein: CATSPPVSWNEQFF.

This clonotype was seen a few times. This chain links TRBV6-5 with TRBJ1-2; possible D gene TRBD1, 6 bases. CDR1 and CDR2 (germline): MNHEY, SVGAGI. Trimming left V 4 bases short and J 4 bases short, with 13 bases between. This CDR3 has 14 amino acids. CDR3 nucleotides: TGTGCCAGCAGTTTGGGAGGGGGTGTCTATGGCTACACCTTC. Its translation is CASSLGGGVYGYTF.

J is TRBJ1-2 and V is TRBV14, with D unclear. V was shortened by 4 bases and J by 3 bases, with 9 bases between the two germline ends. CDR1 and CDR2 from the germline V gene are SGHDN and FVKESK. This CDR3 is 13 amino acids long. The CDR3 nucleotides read TGTGCCAGCAGCCGGCCGGGCCACTATGGCTACACCTTC. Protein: CASSRPGHYGYTF.